Following are 30 T cell receptor beta chains from one sample sequenced in a study of T cell responses to AZD1222 COVID-19 vaccine. Generated by immunoSEQ multiplex PCR, the TCRdb table keeps only in-frame clones and is missing some. The sample lists tens of thousands of clones; about 85% were seen once. The sample in question was peripheral blood, obtained on day 0 of AZD1222 vaccination. The source of these receptors is an adult in good health.

This clone was counted once. The CDR3 coding sequence is TGTGCCACCAGTGATACCGGGACAGGGGATGAAAAACTGTTTTTT. This encodes CATSDTGTGDEKLFF. The J gene is TRBJ1-4, the V gene TRBV24-1, with 10 bases aligning to TRBD1. V lost 3 bases, J lost 6 bases, and 3 bases stayed unmatched. Germline-derived CDR1 and CDR2 are KGHDR and SFDVKD. The CDR3 totals 15 residues.

This chain uses TRBV2 with TRBJ1-5; D is uncertain. The ends were cut back, 4 bases at V and 6 bases at J, with 7 bases in the middle. The CDR3 length is 12 residues. Germline V gene sequence: CDR1 SNHLY, CDR2 FYNNEI. The CDR3 nucleotides read TGTGCCAGCAGTGTATTACTTCAGCCCCAGCATTTT. It yields the protein CASSVLLQPQHF.

The chain couples TRBV6-5 to TRBJ2-7; no firm D call. V dropped 0 bases and J dropped 2 bases, with 11 bases sitting between them. This CDR3 region has 15 residues. The germline V gene has CDR1 MNHEY and CDR2 SVGAGI. The CDR3: CASSYSTSGAYEQYF. Written as DNA, the CDR3 is TGTGCCAGCAGTTACTCGACATCGGGTGCCTACGAGCAGTACTTC.

V usage is TRBV21-1 and J usage is TRBJ1-2; the D call in the table, TRBD1, was not verified against the DNA. TRBV21-1 is tagged as a pseudogene. CDR3 size: 13 residues. The CDR3 coding sequence is TGTGCCAGCAGCAAAGGGGCAGGGGGTGGCTACACCTTC. Translation: CASSKGAGGGYTF.

V usage is TRBV11-2 and J usage is TRBJ2-1, with 8 bases that match TRBD2. There are 12 residues in the CDR3. V dropped 8 bases and J dropped 11; count of bases not matched to a gene: 8. CDR1 is SGHAT and CDR2 is FQNNGV in the germline V gene. CDR3 sequence reads: CASRSGGKKQFF. CDR3 coding DNA: TGTGCCAGCCGGAGCGGGGGAAAAAAGCAGTTCTTC.

J is TRBJ1-1 and V is TRBV19, with no clear D. There are 13 residues in the CDR3. Trimming removed 4 bases from V and 1 base from J, with 7 bases in between. The germline V gene has CDR1 LNHDA and CDR2 SQIVND (reference sequence). The CDR3 reads CASSTQENTEAFF. The CDR3 coding sequence is TGTGCCAGTAGTACTCAGGAGAACACTGAAGCTTTCTTT.

The genes are TRBV6-5 and TRBJ2-7; 9 nucleotides match TRBD2. CDR1 is MNHEY and CDR2 is SVGAGI in the germline V gene. The CDR3 extends over 16 amino acids. Losses at the gene ends were 3 bases for V and 7 bases for J; bases not matched to a gene: 13. The CDR3 protein is CASSYIPLREGGEQYF. CDR3 DNA: TGTGCCAGCAGTTATATCCCGCTGCGGGAGGGCGGTGAGCAGTACTTC.

The chain couples TRBV2 to TRBJ1-2, with D maybe TRBD1 (6 bases). Germline V gene data show CDR1 as SNHLY and CDR2 as FYNNEI. Trimming took off 7 bases at V and 0 bases at J, with 15 bases between the two ends. The CDR3 is 15 amino acids. The CDR3 spells CASILQGRANYGYTF. The CDR3 region has the DNA TGTGCCAGCATTCTACAGGGACGAGCTAACTATGGCTACACCTTC.

The rearrangement joins TRBV27 to TRBJ2-7; possible D gene TRBD2, 6 bases. The CDR3 covers 16 residues. V lost 4 bases, J lost 0 bases, and 16 bases lay in between. Germline V gene sequence: CDR1 MNHEY, CDR2 SMNVEV (reference sequence). The CDR3 protein is CASSSERVRLSYEQYF. The CDR3 bases are TGTGCCAGCAGTTCTGAGCGGGTCCGACTCTCCTACGAGCAGTACTTC.

This clone was recorded only once. This chain joins TRBV4-2 and TRBJ2-1; D may be TRBD1 (6 bases). Trimming pared 1 base from V and 6 bases from J, leaving 10 bases between. Germline values: CDR1 LGHNA, CDR2 YNFKEQ. The CDR3 extends over 14 amino acids. The CDR3 DNA reads as TGTGCCAGCAGCCAAGCCGGACAGCTCAATGAGCAGTTCTTC. Translated, it gives CASSQAGQLNEQFF.

This chain connects TRBV5-4 to TRBJ2-1, with no clear D. Germline V CDR1 and CDR2: SGHNT, YYREEE (reference sequence). V lost 4 bases to trimming and J lost 0 bases, with 17 bases between them. This CDR3 has 17 residues. This chain's CDR3 is CASSRRWQRSSYNEQFF. In DNA form, the CDR3 reads TGTGCCAGCAGCCGTCGGTGGCAGAGGAGCTCCTACAATGAGCAGTTCTTC.

This rearrangement joins TRBV27 to TRBJ1-1; D is undetermined. There are 15 residues in the CDR3. CDR1 and CDR2 (germline): MNHEY, SMNVEV (reference sequence). V lost 1 base and J lost 5, with 14 bases in between. CDR3 nucleotide sequence: TGTGCCAGCAGTTTATACAGCACCCCTGGGACTGAAGCTTTCTTT. It specifies CASSLYSTPGTEAFF.

This chain links TRBV29-1 with TRBJ2-3; unclear D gene. The germline CDR1 and CDR2 sequences are SQVTM and ANQGSEA. This CDR3 is built from 12 residues. Trimming took off 3 bases at V and 2 bases at J, with 6 bases between the two ends. As DNA, the CDR3 is TGCAGCGTTGAGGATCACACAGATACGCAGTATTTT. This codes for CSVEDHTDTQYF.

In nucleotides, the CDR3 is TGTGCCAGCAGACCGGGTCCCTTGCCTGGGGCCAACGTCCTGACTTTC. It translates to CASRPGPLPGANVLTF. This rearrangement joins TRBV7-3 to TRBJ2-6; D remains unclear. The CDR3 contains 16 residues. Germline CDR1 and CDR2: SGHTA and FQGTGA. With 6 bases removed from V and 2 bases from J, the gap between germline ends came to 14 bases.

The genes are TRBV7-8 and TRBJ1-1; a possible D gene is TRBD1 (6 bases). Germline V gene lookup returns CDR1 SGHVS and CDR2 FQNEAQ. Trimming removed 2 bases from V and 4 bases from J, with 11 bases in between. The CDR3 has 14 amino acids. In nucleotides, the CDR3 is TGTGCCAGCAGCTTATCGGGACATACCACTGAAGCTTTCTTT. It is translated as CASSLSGHTTEAFF. The variable domain in full, completed from reference TRBV7-8 and TRBJ1-1, reads GAGVSQSPRYKVAKRGQDVALRCDPISGHVSLFWYQQALGQGPEFLTYFQNEAQLDKSGLPSDRFFAERPEGSVSTLKIQRTQQEDSAVYLCASSLSGHTTEAFFGQGTRLTVV.

The chain joins TRBV7-6 to TRBJ2-7; D might be TRBD1 (5 bases). The CDR3 has 14 residues. In germline, CDR1 is SGHVS, CDR2 FNYEAQ. V was trimmed by 2 bases and J by 2 bases, leaving 10 bases between them. The CDR3 DNA reads as TGTGCCAGCAGCTTACAGGGTCTCCCCTACGAGCAGTACTTC. Its protein product is CASSLQGLPYEQYF.

The chain employs TRBV4-1 and TRBJ1-5, with no clear D. V gave up 2 bases and J gave up 3 bases, with 17 bases separating them. CDR3 size: 17 residues. Germline V gene data show CDR1 as MGHRA and CDR2 as YSYEKL. The DNA for the CDR3 is TGCGCCAGCAGCCAATACGTGGTAGTGGGCAACAATCAGCCCCAGCATTTT. It specifies CASSQYVVVGNNQPQHF.

The table lists this clone with a few counts. The V and J genes are TRBV6-5 and TRBJ1-5; 8 bases fit TRBD1. CDR1 and CDR2 from the germline V gene are MNHEY and SVGAGI. V trimming: 0 bases; J trimming: 7 bases; junction bases outside the gene matches: 8. This CDR3 region has 16 residues. The DNA for the CDR3 is TGTGCCAGCAGTTACTCGACAGGGGATCATCAACAGCCCCAGCATTTT. Translating it yields CASSYSTGDHQQPQHF.

This chain links TRBV5-1 with TRBJ1-5, with D hard to call. Germline CDR1 reads SGHRS; CDR2 reads YFSETQ. The CDR3 is made up of 14 amino acids. The V gene lost 0 bases and the J gene lost 6 bases, with 10 bases spanning the gap. As DNA, the CDR3 is TGCGCCAGCAGCTTGGGGTCCAATGGTCAGCCCCAGCATTTT. Protein product: CASSLGSNGQPQHF. The entire variable domain, with the rest obtained from reference TRBV5-1 and TRBJ1-5, is as follows: KAGVTQTPRYLIKTRGQQVTLSCSPISGHRSVSWYQQTPGQGLQFLFEYFSETQRNKGNFPGRFSGRQFSNSRSEMNVSTLELGDSALYLCASSLGSNGQPQHFGDGTRLSIL.

Written as DNA, the CDR3 is TGTGCCACCAGTGATTCAGGGCCGTCTTATTTCTATGAGCAGTTCTTC. Amino acids: CATSDSGPSYFYEQFF. The chain combines TRBV24-1 with TRBJ2-1; a possible D gene is TRBD1 (5 bases). With 2 bases removed from V and 8 bases from J, the gap between germline ends came to 18 bases. The CDR3 is 16 residues long. Germline V gene sequence: CDR1 KGHDR, CDR2 SFDVKD.

This clone occurred once. The V and J genes are TRBV24-1 and TRBJ1-2; D call uncertain. Trimming took off 5 bases at V and 4 bases at J, with 13 bases between the two ends. There are 14 residues in the CDR3. Per germline, CDR1 KGHDR and CDR2 SFDVKD. Written as DNA, the CDR3 is TGTGCCACCAGTGCAGCAGGCCCCCTCTATGGCTACACCTTC. Residues: CATSAAGPLYGYTF.

Here the CDR3 DNA reads TGTGCCAGCAGCTTACCCCCGGGACACCAGCCCCAGCATTTT. Translation: CASSLPPGHQPQHF. The rearrangement joins TRBV7-8 to TRBJ1-5; a weak D match, TRBD1 (6 bases). The V gene's germline CDR1 is SGHVS and CDR2 FQNEAQ. V lost 2 bases and J 7 bases, leaving 12 bases between the germline ends. This CDR3 has 14 residues.

The genes are TRBV6-5 and TRBJ1-5; D is unclear. The CDR3 has 13 amino acids. Deletions cut 2 bases from V and 6 bases from J, with 8 bases between. CDR1 is MNHEY and CDR2 is SVGAGI in the germline V gene. The CDR3 DNA reads as TGTGCCAGCAGTTACGGGGAACGTCAGCCCCAGCATTTT. Protein sequence: CASSYGERQPQHF.

The chain recombines TRBV7-9 with TRBJ1-5; 7 bases fit TRBD1. CDR1 is SEHNR, CDR2 FQNEAQ, per germline (reference sequence). CDR3 length: 16 residues. The V gene end was trimmed by 5 bases and the J gene end by 1 base; junction bases not matched to a gene: 8. The CDR3 nucleotides are TGTGCCAGCAGCGATAACAGGGGAGGGAGCAATCAGCCCCAGCATTTT. It specifies CASSDNRGGSNQPQHF.

This clone was detected a few times. This chain connects TRBV7-3 to TRBJ2-5, with a weak D call TRBD1 (6 bases). This CDR3 comprises 13 residues. Germline V CDR1 and CDR2: SGHTA, FQGTGA. Trimming shortened V by 5 bases and J by 7 bases, and 14 bases separated the two germline ends. In DNA, the CDR3 is TGTGCCAGCAGCAAGGACAGCGTGGGGACCCAGTACTTC. Encoded protein: CASSKDSVGTQYF.

This clone was observed a few times. The junction departs from the called germline gene at one end, perhaps through a read error. The rearrangement uses TRBV27 and TRBJ2-7; no clear D. Germline-derived CDR1 and CDR2 are MNHEY and SMNVEV (reference sequence). The CDR3 is 13 residues long. CDR3 loop: CASGFRSWYEQYF. In nucleotides, the CDR3 is TGTGCCAGCGGTTTCAGGAGTTGGTACGAGCAGTACTTC.

This chain joins TRBV7-2 and TRBJ1-5; TRBD1 agrees at 7 bases. Germline V CDR1 and CDR2: SGHTA, FQGNSA. The V and J ends lost 2 bases and 5 bases, in that order; junction bases with no gene match: 3. The CDR3 extends over 14 amino acids. CDR3 region: CASSLQTGYQPQHF. DNA of the CDR3: TGTGCCAGCAGCTTACAGACAGGGTATCAGCCCCAGCATTTT.

The rearrangement joins TRBV6-5 to TRBJ1-3, with D uncertain. With 6 bases removed from V and 0 bases from J, the gap between germline ends came to 12 bases. This CDR3 spans 15 amino acids. Germline loops: CDR1 MNHEY, CDR2 SVGAGI. For the CDR3, the DNA is TGTGCCAGCAGCCCCAACAGATCCTCTGGAAACACCATATATTTT. Translation gives CASSPNRSSGNTIYF.

The gene calls are TRBV4-1 and TRBJ1-4; a weak D match, TRBD1 (5 bases). Germline-derived CDR1 and CDR2 are MGHRA and YSYEKL. The CDR3 extends over 17 amino acids. The V and J ends lost 4 bases and 3 bases respectively, with 18 bases between them. In DNA, the CDR3 is TGCGCCAGCAGCCGAAACCCGGGACTACGGTCTAATGAAAAACTGTTTTTT. Residues: CASSRNPGLRSNEKLFF.

The rearrangement uses TRBV6-5 and TRBJ1-2; no reliable D call. V gave up 2 bases and J gave up 1 base, with 5 bases separating them. CDR3 length: 13 amino acids. CDR1 and CDR2 from the germline V gene are MNHEY and SVGAGI. CDR3 loop: CASSYEINYGYTF. DNA of the CDR3: TGTGCCAGCAGTTACGAGATTAACTATGGCTACACCTTC.